Following are 25 T cell receptor beta chains from one sample sequenced in a study of OX40 agonist ivuxolimab in advanced cancers. TCRdb's copy holds only in-frame clones and misses some; the assay was immunoSEQ multiplex PCR. The sample has tens of thousands of clones, 80% to 90% seen once; the top ten hold around 6.6%. The sample was CD4+ or CD8+ T cells sorted from blood, taken in a trial of the OX40 agonist ivuxolimab. These receptors came from an adult with an advanced solid tumor such as melanoma, head and neck, liver or kidney cancer.

V usage is TRBV10-3 and J usage is TRBJ2-7, with TRBD1 matching over 9 bases. Germline CDR1 reads ENHRY; CDR2 reads SYGVKD. The CDR3 totals 15 residues. After removal of 4 bases from V and 6 bases from J, the junction contained 10 bases not matched to a gene. The CDR3 region has the DNA TGTGCCATCAGTGCGGGGACAGGGTCCGTCGGCGAGCAGTACTTC. Amino acid sequence: CAISAGTGSVGEQYF.

The V gene is TRBV15, the J gene TRBJ1-1; D is perhaps TRBD1 (5 bases). The CDR3 consists of 12 residues. Germline V lookup: CDR1 LNHNV, CDR2 YYDKDF (reference sequence). V lost 3 bases to trimming and J lost 6 bases, with 8 bases between them. In DNA, the CDR3 is TGTGCCACCAGCAGCGGGGCTCCTGAAGCTTTCTTT. Translation: CATSSGAPEAFF. Drawing the rest from reference TRBV15 and TRBJ1-1, the complete variable domain is DAMVIQNPRYQVTQFGKPVTLSCSQTLNHNVMYWYQQKSSQAPKLLFHYYDKDFNNEADTPDNFQSRRPNTSFCFLDIRSPGLGDTAMYLCATSSGAPEAFFGQGTRLTVV.

The chain employs TRBV5-6 and TRBJ2-7; 9 bases fit TRBD1. Germline assignment: CDR1 SGHDT and CDR2 YYEEEE. Germline trimming cut 1 base from V and 7 bases from J; bases unmatched to any gene: 21. The CDR3 has 19 amino acids. The CDR3 loop is CASSLRGLPGTGHPWEQYV. CDR3 in DNA: TGTGCCAGCAGCTTGAGGGGGCTTCCCGGGACAGGGCACCCCTGGGAGCAGTACGTC.

The chain combines TRBV29-1 with TRBJ2-2; D may be TRBD2 (5 bases). The CDR3 length is 15 residues. CDR1 and CDR2 (germline): SQVTM, ANQGSEA. With 0 bases removed from V and 4 bases from J, the gap between germline ends came to 12 bases. Here the CDR3 DNA reads TGCAGCGTTGAAGATCGAGGGTATAGCACCGGGGAGCTGTTTTTT. Its protein product is CSVEDRGYSTGELFF.

The rearrangement joins TRBV20-1 to TRBJ2-7; no definite D call. The germline V gene has CDR1 DFQATT and CDR2 SNEGSKA (reference sequence). The CDR3 is made up of 11 amino acids. Trimming took off 8 bases at V and 1 base at J, with 9 bases between the two ends. The CDR3 is CSQKGSYEQYF. The CDR3 bases are TGCAGTCAAAAGGGATCCTACGAGCAGTACTTC.

The chain combines TRBV6-5 with TRBJ2-5; 7 bases line up with TRBD1. Trimming at V came to 2 bases and at J to 5 bases, leaving 5 bases not matched to a gene. Germline loops: CDR1 MNHEY, CDR2 SVGAGI. The CDR3 has 14 amino acids. For the CDR3, the DNA is TGTGCCAGCAGTTACCAGGGACAGCTGGAGACCCAGTACTTC. Residues: CASSYQGQLETQYF.

This chain connects TRBV6-9 to TRBJ2-7, with D perhaps TRBD2 (5 bases). From germline, CDR1 is MNHGY and CDR2 SVAAGI. V dropped 5 bases and J dropped 2 bases, with 13 bases sitting between them. The CDR3 totals 14 residues. The CDR3 region has the DNA TGTGCCAGCAGTCCACTAGGAAATCCCTACGAGCAGTACTTC. Translation gives CASSPLGNPYEQYF.

The J gene is TRBJ2-2, the V gene TRBV7-3; 7 bases are shared with TRBD1. Germline CDR1 is SGHTA and CDR2 is FQGTGA. J gave up 4 bases and V 5 bases, and 7 bases lay outside the gene matches. The CDR3 totals 15 residues. The chain's CDR3 is CASSRVRGTTGELFF. The CDR3, as DNA: TGTGCCAGCAGCCGGGTCAGGGGGACCACCGGGGAGCTGTTTTTT.

V and J are TRBV5-4 and TRBJ1-1, with a tentative D call TRBD1 (5 bases). The CDR3 length is 16 residues. V gave up 2 bases and J gave up 2 bases, with 16 bases separating them. CDR1 is SGHNT, CDR2 YYREEE, per germline (reference sequence). This CDR3 reads CASSFPGGSTNTEAFF. The CDR3 coding sequence is TGTGCCAGCAGCTTTCCTGGGGGGTCCACCAACACTGAAGCTTTCTTT.

This CDR3 reads CASSKEAVNYNEQFF. The CDR3 DNA follows: TGTGCCAGTAGTAAGGAGGCAGTCAACTACAATGAGCAGTTCTTC. The chain links TRBV19 to TRBJ2-1, with TRBD2 as a possible D gene (5 bases). Germline CDR1 reads LNHDA; CDR2 reads SQIVND (reference sequence). CDR3 size: 15 residues. Trimming cost V 4 bases and J 3 bases, with 13 bases left between them.

The chain has TRBV2 and TRBJ2-7; D is unclear. The CDR3 consists of 13 residues. Trimming took off 4 bases at V and 9 bases at J, with 16 bases between the two ends. Germline V gene sequence: CDR1 SNHLY, CDR2 FYNNEI. The CDR3 region is CASSASRTEWQYF. The CDR3 bases are TGTGCCAGCAGTGCCTCGCGGACCGAGTGGCAGTACTTC.

J is TRBJ2-3 and V is TRBV7-2; D perhaps matches TRBD1 (7 bases). Germline lookup yields CDR1 SGHTA and CDR2 FQGNSA. The germline V and J ends were trimmed by 2 bases and 0 bases, with 15 bases remaining between them. This CDR3 has 17 amino acids. Written as DNA, the CDR3 is TGTGCCAGCAGCTTAAGGGGCAGGGGGGTTAGCACAGATACGCAGTATTTT. Translation: CASSLRGRGVSTDTQYF.

The chain recombines TRBV10-2 with TRBJ2-3; TRBD1 aligns across 7 bases. Germline lookup yields CDR1 WSHSY and CDR2 SAAADI. The CDR3 runs to 16 residues. Trimming removed 2 bases from V and 3 bases from J; junction bases left unmatched: 8. DNA for the CDR3: TGCGCCAGCAGTGAGGGATGGACAGGAACTACAGATACGCAGTATTTT. Protein: CASSEGWTGTTDTQYF.

The rearrangement uses TRBV6-6 and TRBJ2-3; TRBD1 aligns across 9 bases. Per germline, CDR1 MNHNY and CDR2 SVGAGI (reference sequence). Germline trimming cut 6 bases from V and 5 bases from J; bases unmatched to any gene: 9. There are 15 residues in the CDR3. CDR3 coding DNA: TGTGCCAGCAGGGTCGACAGGGGGGGTAGAGATACGCAGTATTTT. This gives the protein CASRVDRGGRDTQYF.

The chain combines TRBV5-4 with TRBJ2-1, with a possible D match to TRBD1 (6 bases). The CDR3 spans 14 residues. Per germline, CDR1 SGHNT and CDR2 YYREEE (reference sequence). V lost 2 bases and J lost 7, with 13 bases in between. This chain's CDR3 is CASSFRVQGNEQFF. DNA for the CDR3: TGTGCCAGCAGCTTTAGGGTACAGGGAAATGAGCAGTTCTTC.

The genes are TRBV6-6 and TRBJ2-1, with D possibly being TRBD2 (5 bases). V shed 6 bases and J shed 7 bases, with 16 bases lying between them. The CDR3 covers 14 residues. Per germline, CDR1 MNHNY and CDR2 SVGAGI (reference sequence). CDR3 in DNA: TGTGCCAGCAGCTCCTTCGAACTAGGGAATGAGCAGTTCTTC. Translated, it gives CASSSFELGNEQFF.

The chain combines TRBV5-1 with TRBJ1-1; a weak D match, TRBD1 (6 bases). Germline assignment: CDR1 SGHRS and CDR2 YFSETQ. Trimming pared 1 base from V and 1 base from J, leaving 8 bases between. The CDR3 has 14 amino acids. The CDR3 sequence: CASSLTGQNTEAFF. In nucleotides, the CDR3 is TGCGCCAGCAGCTTGACGGGACAGAACACTGAAGCTTTCTTT.

The rearrangement joins TRBV18 to TRBJ2-3; the D gene is possibly TRBD2 (6 bases). CDR1 is KGHSH, CDR2 LQKENI, per germline. Trimming took 0 bases from V and 2 from J, leaving 6 bases between them. The CDR3 runs to 14 residues. CDR3 residues: CASSPPLATDTQYF. CDR3 nucleotides: TGTGCCAGCTCACCACCACTAGCCACAGATACGCAGTATTTT.

DNA of the CDR3: TGTGCCACCAGCAGAGATTTAGTAGATCCGGGTGTAGGCTACACCTTC. Translated: CATSRDLVDPGVGYTF. V usage is TRBV15 and J usage is TRBJ1-2; D gene ambiguous. Trimming stripped 0 bases from V and 8 bases from J, with 19 bases between. This CDR3 contains 16 residues. Germline-derived CDR1 and CDR2 are LNHNV and YYDKDF (reference sequence).

This rearrangement joins TRBV21-1 to TRBJ1-4. TRBV21-1 has pseudogene status. CDR3 length equals 17 residues. DNA for the CDR3: TGTGCCAGCAGCAAAGTGAGGGGCGCGGGGGCTGGGGAAAAACTGTTTTTT. Its protein product is CASSKVRGAGAGEKLFF.

The rearrangement joins TRBV5-1 to TRBJ2-3; 8 bases line up with TRBD1. Germline CDR1 SGHRS, CDR2 YFSETQ. The V gene end was trimmed by 0 bases and the J gene end by 2 bases; junction bases not matched to a gene: 8. The CDR3 runs 17 residues. CDR3 nucleotides: TGCGCCAGCAGCTTGGAAGGGAGGACAGGGCACACAGATACGCAGTATTTT. Translated: CASSLEGRTGHTDTQYF.

V usage is TRBV5-6 and J usage is TRBJ2-1; TRBD2 is a possible D gene (7 bases). V was shortened by 3 bases and J by 4 bases, with 11 bases between the two germline ends. Germline CDR1 SGHDT, CDR2 YYEEEE. CDR3 length: 14 residues. The CDR3 protein is CASSWGGLYNEQFF. The CDR3 DNA is TGTGCCAGCAGCTGGGGGGGCCTATACAATGAGCAGTTCTTC.

This clone was counted a few times. The chain uses TRBV4-2 and TRBJ1-5; D is unclear. In germline, CDR1 is LGHNA, CDR2 YNFKEQ. The CDR3 contains 16 residues. V was pared by 0 bases and J by 5 bases, with 14 bases between. The CDR3: CASSQDPSGGYQPQHF. CDR3 coding DNA: TGTGCCAGCAGCCAAGATCCTAGCGGTGGGTATCAGCCCCAGCATTTT.

The chain employs TRBV9 and TRBJ2-1, with unresolved D. Deletions cut 0 bases from V and 0 bases from J, with 7 bases between. This CDR3 is 15 amino acids long. Germline-derived CDR1 and CDR2 are SGDLS and YYNGEE. The CDR3 nucleotides read TGTGCCAGCAGCGTAGAACTGAGCTCCTACAATGAGCAGTTCTTC. Its protein product is CASSVELSSYNEQFF.

The chain recombines TRBV28 with TRBJ2-7; the D gene is possibly TRBD1 (5 bases). The CDR3 is 17 residues long. Germline V gene lookup returns CDR1 MDHEN and CDR2 SYDVKM. Trimming left V 4 bases short and J 0 bases short, with 19 bases between. The CDR3 spells CASSSSGSFRGSYEQYF. Written as DNA, the CDR3 is TGTGCCAGCAGTTCTTCAGGGTCTTTTCGAGGCTCCTACGAGCAGTACTTC. The entire variable domain, with the rest obtained from reference TRBV28 and TRBJ2-7, is as follows: DVKVTQSSRYLVKRTGEKVFLECVQDMDHENMFWYRQDPGLGLRLIYFSYDVKMKEKGDIPEGYSVSREKKERFSLILESASTNQTSMYLCASSSSGSFRGSYEQYFGPGTRLTVT.